This T cell receptor (beta chain) was sequenced in a study of T-cell reconstitution after alpha-beta-depleted transplantation in children. General study points: Once a year had passed after transplant, T-cell counts and diversity came mostly from newly produced T cells. At day 60, the high TCRbeta diversity found in some patients originated from recipient T cells and thymic progenitors that had survived.

Unique molecular identifiers were used to barcode this TCRbeta library. TCRdb independently ran MiXCR on the PCR reads; one entry per CDR3 protein. The sample has 900,000 or so distinct CDR3 sequences, around 17% seen once; the top ten hold roughly 5%. In its sample, this clonotype was seen a few times. The antigen remains undetermined. The CDR3 extends over 14 amino acids. The germline V gene has CDR1 SQVTM and CDR2 ANQGSEA. V dropped 8 bases and J dropped 3 bases, with 19 bases sitting between them. This sample comprised PBMCs, mostly from graft donor cells, obtained 360 days after TCRalphabeta/CD19-depleted stem cell transplant. The sequence derives from a male patient between 10 and 17 years old who had a stem cell transplant for acute lymphoblastic leukemia, so the T cells may come from the graft donor. V gene TRBV29-1 combines with J gene TRBJ1-1; perhaps TRBD1 as D (6 bases). CDR3 sequence: CSTNLQGSYTEAFF. The CDR3 nucleotides are TGCAGCACAAACCTACAGGGATCGTACACTGAAGCTTTCTTT.